This T cell receptor beta chain was retrieved from a study of T cells in Graves' hyperthyroidism and ophthalmopathy. A word on this clonotype: Its antigen is not known. A much larger clonotype is one base distant, so this may be a read error.

Germline CDR1 reads MNHEY; CDR2 reads SVGEGT. There are 16 residues in the CDR3. There were TCR beta CDR3 regions amplified from RNA transcripts. HTBI primers were used for first-round RT-PCR of the TCR CDR3. MiXCR, applied by TCRdb to the multiplex PCR reads, yields one record per CDR3 protein. The sample lists over 500,000 distinct CDR3 sequences; 16% were seen once. Study-wide results and caveats: Clonotypes that were expanded in thyroid above 0.001 mostly appeared in blood too.

The TCR was taken from a woman between 25 and 40 years old with Graves' ophthalmopathy. The sequencing input was blood. The rearrangement uses TRBV6-2 or TRBV6-3 and TRBJ2-7, with 7 bases fitting TRBD1. The CDR3 here is CVSSYQGVTPTDEQYF. The DNA of the CDR3 is TGTGTCAGCAGTTACCAGGGGGTAACTCCTACGGACGAGCAGTACTTC.